These T cell receptor beta chains were read from a single sample in a study of shared clonotypes between healthy human individuals. Here immunoSEQ multiplex PCR was the method, and the copy in TCRdb shows in-frame clones only, minus some. The repertoire holds millions of clones, with roughly 95% as singletons. Sequenced: naive CD8+ T cells sorted from blood. These receptor sequences come from a man aged 18 to 30 in good health. The CDR3 runs from the conserved cysteine through the conserved F or W. Each record gives: CDR3 protein, CDR3 DNA, V gene, D gene, clone size, J gene. A D gene is named only where the DNA matches it firmly. A row's size may be missing; if present it is once, few, many or a size class.

cdr3_aa: CASTDTNRGEQYF
cdr3_nt: TGTGCCAGCACCGACACCAATCGGGGCGAGCAGTACTTC
v_call: TRBV28
d_call: NA
clone_size: NA
j_call: TRBJ2-7

cdr3_aa: CASSQDREGGYEQYF
cdr3_nt: TGTGCCAGCAGCCAAGATAGGGAGGGCGGCTACGAGCAGTACTTC
v_call: TRBV14
d_call: TRBD2
clone_size: NA
j_call: TRBJ2-7

cdr3_aa: CASSGNEQYF
cdr3_nt: TGTGCCAGCAGTGGAAACGAGCAGTACTTC
v_call: TRBV11-2
d_call: NA
clone_size: NA
j_call: TRBJ2-7

cdr3_aa: CASSQGRGHSYEQYF
cdr3_nt: TGCGCCAGCAGCCAAGGTCGGGGGCATTCCTACGAGCAGTACTTC
v_call: TRBV4-1
d_call: NA
clone_size: NA
j_call: TRBJ2-7

cdr3_aa: CASSRGDSVGELFF
cdr3_nt: TGCGCCAGCAGCCGGGGGGATTCAGTAGGGGAGCTGTTTTTT
v_call: TRBV4-1
d_call: NA
clone_size: NA
j_call: TRBJ2-2

cdr3_aa: CASSMVGGELFF
cdr3_nt: TGTGCCAGTAGTATGGTCGGCGGGGAGCTGTTTTTT
v_call: TRBV19
d_call: NA
clone_size: NA
j_call: TRBJ2-2

cdr3_aa: CASSPPPGQGLFGGYTF
cdr3_nt: TGCGCCAGCAGCCCACCTCCGGGACAGGGTCTATTCGGCGGCTACACCTTC
v_call: TRBV4-1
d_call: TRBD1
clone_size: NA
j_call: TRBJ1-2

cdr3_aa: CASSQLAESGELFF
cdr3_nt: TGTGCCAGCAGCCAACTAGCGGAATCCGGGGAGCTGTTTTTT
v_call: TRBV7-6
d_call: TRBD2
clone_size: NA
j_call: TRBJ2-2

cdr3_aa: CASSLTGSLYEQYF
cdr3_nt: TGTGCCAGCAGCCTCACCGGGTCCTTATACGAGCAGTACTTC
v_call: TRBV7-9
d_call: NA
clone_size: once
j_call: TRBJ2-7

cdr3_aa: CASSVDADNSPLHF
cdr3_nt: TGTGCCAGCAGCGTTGATGCGGATAATTCACCCCTCCACTTT
v_call: TRBV9
d_call: NA
clone_size: NA
j_call: TRBJ1-6

cdr3_aa: CAWSTGFGAGYNEQFF
cdr3_nt: TGTGCCTGGAGTACTGGTTTTGGGGCGGGGTACAATGAGCAGTTCTTC
v_call: TRBV30
d_call: NA
clone_size: NA
j_call: TRBJ2-1

cdr3_aa: CASSFGGDAYGYTF
cdr3_nt: TGTGCCAGCAGCTTTGGGGGGGATGCCTATGGCTACACCTTC
v_call: TRBV5-4
d_call: NA
clone_size: NA
j_call: TRBJ1-2

cdr3_aa: CASSQDSRTGDEQYF
cdr3_nt: TGCGCCAGCAGCCAAGATTCGAGGACAGGGGACGAGCAGTACTTC
v_call: TRBV4-1
d_call: TRBD1
clone_size: NA
j_call: TRBJ2-7

cdr3_aa: CASSEYWRNPLNTEAFF
cdr3_nt: TGTGCCAGCAGTGAATATTGGCGAAATCCCCTGAACACTGAAGCTTTCTTT
v_call: TRBV6-1
d_call: NA
clone_size: NA
j_call: TRBJ1-1

cdr3_aa: CSVITYEQYF
cdr3_nt: TGCAGCGTTATAACCTACGAGCAGTACTTC
v_call: TRBV29-1
d_call: NA
clone_size: NA
j_call: TRBJ2-7

cdr3_aa: CASSASSGIELFF
cdr3_nt: TGTGCCAGCAGCGCATCCAGCGGGATCGAGCTGTTTTTT
v_call: TRBV9
d_call: TRBD2
clone_size: NA
j_call: TRBJ2-2

cdr3_aa: CASMGGNSPLHF
cdr3_nt: TGTGCCAGCATGGGGGGGAATTCACCCCTCCACTTT
v_call: TRBV2
d_call: NA
clone_size: NA
j_call: TRBJ1-6